The rows below give T cell receptor beta chains drawn from one sample of a study of identical twins. TCRdb reanalysed the 5' RACE reads using MiXCR and keeps one entry per CDR3 protein. The sample includes more than 650,000 distinct CDR3 sequences, around 6.1% of them seen just once. The sequenced sample consisted of naive T cells sorted from blood. These TCRs come from a man aged 18 to 29 in good health. CDR3s include the opening cysteine and the closing phenylalanine or tryptophan. Fields, in order: CDR3 DNA, CDR3 protein, J gene, D gene, V gene, clone size. D genes are given only for firm matches. Clone size is given for some rows only: seen once, a few or many times, or a class if the clone is expanded.

TGTGCCAGCAGCCAAGAGAGGCCCGACTACGAGCAGTACTTC	CASSQERPDYEQYF	TRBJ2-7	NA	TRBV4-2	many
TGTGCCAGCAGATTAGCGGGAGGGCCGGGCAATGAGCAGTTCTTC	CASRLAGGPGNEQFF	TRBJ2-1	TRBD2	TRBV2	many
TGTGCCAGCAGTACCGGGACTAGGCTCCACAATGAGCAGTTCTTC	CASSTGTRLHNEQFF	TRBJ2-1	TRBD2	TRBV25-1	NA
TGTGCCAGCAGCCTCCGGGGGCCTGGGTACAATGAGCAGTTCTTC	CASSLRGPGYNEQFF	TRBJ2-1	NA	TRBV12-3/TRBV12-4	few
TGTGCCAGCAGCTTAGCGAGGCAGCCCAATCAGCCCCAGCATTTT	CASSLARQPNQPQHF	TRBJ1-5	NA	TRBV7-8	many
TGCAGCGTTGAAGTCTCCGGGACAGGATTTTGGAACACTGAAGCTTTCTTT	CSVEVSGTGFWNTEAFF	TRBJ1-1	TRBD1	TRBV29-1	NA
TGCGCCAGCAGCCCAGGGACAGGGGTTTACACTGAAGCTTTCTTT	CASSPGTGVYTEAFF	TRBJ1-1	TRBD1	TRBV5-1	NA
TGTGCCAGTGCGGGAGCCCCCACAGATACGCAGTATTTT	CASAGAPTDTQYF	TRBJ2-3	TRBD2	TRBV28	many
TGTGCCAGCAGTTTATCCCCTAGACTGAATACGCAGTATTTT	CASSLSPRLNTQYF	TRBJ2-3	NA	TRBV27	few
TGTGCCATCCTCCGACAGGGCCAATACGAGCAGTACTTC	CAILRQGQYEQYF	TRBJ2-7	TRBD1	TRBV10-3	many
TGTGCCAGCAGTTTGGTAGTAAGTGAGCAGTTCTTC	CASSLVVSEQFF	TRBJ2-1	NA	TRBV12-3/TRBV12-4	NA
TGCGCCAGCAGCAAAGACGGCCCTCTAGCCAAAAACATTCAGTACTTC	CASSKDGPLAKNIQYF	TRBJ2-4	NA	TRBV5-1	few
TGCGCCAGCAGCCTTACTAGGGAAGAGACCCAGTACTTC	CASSLTREETQYF	TRBJ2-5	NA	TRBV5-1	many
TGTGCCAGCAGCTTAGACGGTCCGACAGGGGGGCGCGGCTACACCTTC	CASSLDGPTGGRGYTF	TRBJ1-2	TRBD1	TRBV7-2	many
TGTGCCAGCAGAATCATTTTAGGCGGGACATGGGGGGAGACCCAGTACTTC	CASRIILGGTWGETQYF	TRBJ2-5	NA	TRBV12-3/TRBV12-4	many
TGCAGCGTTGAAGGGGGACATAATACGCAGTATTTT	CSVEGGHNTQYF	TRBJ2-3	NA	TRBV29-1	many
TGTGCCAGCAGTGGGCGGAGCTCCTACAATGAGCAGTTCTTC	CASSGRSSYNEQFF	TRBJ2-1	NA	TRBV25-1	many
TGTGCCAGTCAGGCTAACTATGGCTACACCTTC	CASQANYGYTF	TRBJ1-2	NA	TRBV12-3/TRBV12-4	many
TGTGCCAGCAGTTTGTGGAACCTAGCGGGAGTTCCCGATACGCAGTATTTT	CASSLWNLAGVPDTQYF	TRBJ2-3	TRBD2	TRBV12-3/TRBV12-4	many
TGCGCCAGCAGCCTGGGGATCGATCAGCCCCAGCATTTT	CASSLGIDQPQHF	TRBJ1-5	NA	TRBV5-1	many
TGTGCCAGCAGTTTAAACCTAAAGAGGGGCCATGAGCAGTTCTTC	CASSLNLKRGHEQFF	TRBJ2-1	NA	TRBV12-3/TRBV12-4	many
TGTGCCATCAGTGACAGGCAAGAGACCCAGTACTTC	CAISDRQETQYF	TRBJ2-5	NA	TRBV10-3	many
TGTGCCAGCAGCTGGGGAACCGGGACAGGCACCTACGAGCAGTACTTC	CASSWGTGTGTYEQYF	TRBJ2-7	TRBD1	TRBV5-6	many
TGTGCCAGCGTGGGGCAGATCTCCTACGAGCAGTACTTC	CASVGQISYEQYF	TRBJ2-7	NA	TRBV6-2/TRBV6-3	many
TGTGCCAGCAGCCTACAGGAATACAATGAGCAGTTCTTC	CASSLQEYNEQFF	TRBJ2-1	NA	TRBV7-3	many
TGTGCCAGCAGCCAAGGGACAGAAAACATTCAGTACTTC	CASSQGTENIQYF	TRBJ2-4	NA	TRBV3-1	NA
TGTGCCAGCAGTTTGCGGGGGGCTCTCGGAGAAGCTTTCTTT	CASSLRGALGEAFF	TRBJ1-1	NA	TRBV12-3/TRBV12-4	few
TGTGCCAGTGAGCGGGATAGCACAGATACGCAGTATTTT	CASERDSTDTQYF	TRBJ2-3	TRBD2	TRBV28	NA
TGCAGTGCTAGGTCTCTAGCGGGGGCGCAAGAGACCCAGTACTTC	CSARSLAGAQETQYF	TRBJ2-5	TRBD2	TRBV20-1	many
TGTGCCAGCAGGCCCCCAGGGGGCACTGAAGCTTTCTTT	CASRPPGGTEAFF	TRBJ1-1	TRBD1	TRBV12-3/TRBV12-4	few
TGCGCCAGCAGCTTGGTTCTAGCGCCGACCTACGAGCAGTACTTC	CASSLVLAPTYEQYF	TRBJ2-7	NA	TRBV5-1	NA
TGTGCCAGCAGCGGACAGGGGGCTCAGGAGACCCAGTACTTC	CASSGQGAQETQYF	TRBJ2-5	TRBD1	TRBV9	many
TGTGCCAGCATCCTCCCCCCCGGGGACAGGGGGCATGGCGAGCAGTACTTC	CASILPPGDRGHGEQYF	TRBJ2-7	TRBD1	TRBV27	NA
TGTGCCAGCAGCCAATTTGACAGAAACACCGGGGAGCTGTTTTTT	CASSQFDRNTGELFF	TRBJ2-2	NA	TRBV4-2	NA
TGTGCCAGCAGTAGGCTAGCTAGCACAGATACGCAGTATTTT	CASSRLASTDTQYF	TRBJ2-3	NA	TRBV12-3/TRBV12-4	many
TGCGCCAGCAGCTTGGGATCTAACAGGGTCAATGTTGTGAATGAGCAGTTCTTC	CASSLGSNRVNVVNEQFF	TRBJ2-1	NA	TRBV5-1	few
TGCAGTGCCCTCCGCGGGAGAACCTCCTACAATGAGCAGTTCTTC	CSALRGRTSYNEQFF	TRBJ2-1	TRBD2	TRBV20-1	many
TGCGCCAGCAGCTCCGACAGTACGGATGAAAAACTGTTTTTT	CASSSDSTDEKLFF	TRBJ1-4	NA	TRBV5-1	many
TGTGCCAGCAGCTTGGCCATCGGTGGTCACTCTGGGGCCAACGTCCTGACTTTC	CASSLAIGGHSGANVLTF	TRBJ2-6	NA	TRBV5-5	NA
TGTGCCAGCAGCCAAGATGGGCCGGTAAAAGGGTACAATGAGCAGTTCTTC	CASSQDGPVKGYNEQFF	TRBJ2-1	NA	TRBV4-2	NA
TGCGCCAGCAGCTTGGAACTTATGGAGACCCAGTACTTC	CASSLELMETQYF	TRBJ2-5	NA	TRBV5-1	NA
TGCAGTGCTAGAGATGTACTAGCGGGAGGCAATGAGCAGTTCTTC	CSARDVLAGGNEQFF	TRBJ2-1	TRBD2	TRBV20-1	many
TGTGCCAGCAGCTTATTCTCTGGGAGAGTCTACGAGCAGTACTTC	CASSLFSGRVYEQYF	TRBJ2-7	NA	TRBV7-9	few
TGCAGCGGGACAGTTAATGAAAAACTGTTTTTT	CSGTVNEKLFF	TRBJ1-4	NA	TRBV29-1	many
TGCGCCAGCAGCAACCTACTTCTCACGGGGACTCTGTATGATACGCAGTATTTT	CASSNLLLTGTLYDTQYF	TRBJ2-3	NA	TRBV5-1	few
TGTGCCAGCAGAAGCCGAACAAGGGGGGATAGCATTCAGTACTTC	CASRSRTRGDSIQYF	TRBJ2-4	NA	TRBV12-3/TRBV12-4	many
TGTGCCAGCAGCTTGGGGGTAGCGGGAGGAGTAAAGGAGACCCAGTACTTC	CASSLGVAGGVKETQYF	TRBJ2-5	TRBD2	TRBV7-2	NA
TGCGCCAGCAGCTTTGCCGGGGTTTCGAACACCGGGGAGCTGTTTTTT	CASSFAGVSNTGELFF	TRBJ2-2	NA	TRBV5-1	few
TGTGCCAGCAGCTTACTGGGATGGGAAGCTTTCTTT	CASSLLGWEAFF	TRBJ1-1	NA	TRBV5-5	NA
TGTGCCAGCAGCCCATTCCCTTTGGGGGGGAACTATGGCTACACCTTC	CASSPFPLGGNYGYTF	TRBJ1-2	NA	TRBV28	few
TGTGCCAGCAGTTACTCGGGACTAGGGGAGCAGTTCTTC	CASSYSGLGEQFF	TRBJ2-1	TRBD2	TRBV6-2/TRBV6-3	NA